Below are 5 T cell receptor beta chains sequenced from a single sample in a study of T cell responses to AZD1222 COVID-19 vaccine. Profiling relied on immunoSEQ multiplex PCR, and the TCRdb table lists in-frame clones only, not all of them. The profile covers about 30,000 clones, with roughly nine tenths appearing a single time and 45% taken by the ten largest. The sequencing used peripheral blood, collected on day 0 of AZD1222 vaccination. All receptors come from an adult in good health.

The chain has TRBV30 and TRBJ1-1; TRBD1 is a possible D gene (6 bases). The CDR3 totals 11 residues. V shed 7 bases and J shed 0 bases, with 6 bases lying between them. Germline lookup yields CDR1 GTSNPN and CDR2 SVGIG (reference sequence). The CDR3: CAYRVNTEAFF. DNA of the CDR3: TGTGCCTACAGGGTGAACACTGAAGCTTTCTTT.

The chain is built from TRBV3-1 (or the pseudogene TRBV3-2) and TRBJ1-2; unclear D gene. Germline loops: CDR1 LGHDT, CDR2 YNNKEL (reference sequence). The V end lost 4 bases, the J end lost 3 bases, and 12 bases lay between the germline ends. The CDR3 spans 14 residues. The CDR3 DNA is TGTGCCAGCAGCCCGCGACCACCCGACTATGGCTACACCTTC. Its translation: CASSPRPPDYGYTF.

J is TRBJ1-2 and V is TRBV6-2 or TRBV6-3, with 7 bases matching TRBD1. Germline CDR1 MNHEY, CDR2 SVGEGT. The CDR3 is made up of 15 amino acids. J gave up 4 bases and V 5 bases, and 10 bases lay outside the gene matches. The CDR3 reads CASSPTGYLGYGYTF. DNA for the CDR3: TGTGCCAGCAGTCCGACAGGGTACCTCGGCTATGGCTACACCTTC.

The V gene is TRBV5-5, the J gene TRBJ2-3; a weak D match, TRBD2 (5 bases). Per germline, CDR1 SGHKS and CDR2 YYEKEE (reference sequence). The V end lost 1 base, the J end lost 0 bases, and 6 bases lay between the germline ends. The CDR3 runs 14 residues. CDR3 residues: CASSLTGSTDTQYF. CDR3 nucleotides: TGTGCCAGCAGCTTGACGGGAAGCACAGATACGCAGTATTTT.

This clone was seen once. V usage is TRBV6-5 and J usage is TRBJ1-5, with a tentative D call TRBD1 (5 bases). The CDR3 is 15 amino acids. Germline-derived CDR1 and CDR2 are MNHEY and SVGAGI. The germline V and J ends were trimmed by 4 bases and 2 bases, with 12 bases remaining between them. In nucleotides, the CDR3 is TGTGCCAGCAGTTCCGGGACTTTGGGCAATCAGCCCCAGCATTTT. Residues: CASSSGTLGNQPQHF.